One sample yielded the 25 T cell receptor beta chains listed below, sequenced in a study of blood T cell repertoires in COVID-19. Libraries were prepared by immunoSEQ multiplex PCR; TCRdb keeps only in-frame clonotypes and omits some of them. The profile shows about 120,000 clones, roughly 78% of them singletons. Material: peripheral blood. All receptors derive from a man aged 55 to 70 with active or convalescent COVID-19.

The gene calls are TRBV4-1 and TRBJ2-7, with 7 bases identical to TRBD1. With 0 bases clipped from V and 3 bases from J, the junction kept 5 bases outside the gene matches. From germline, CDR1 is MGHRA and CDR2 YSYEKL. This CDR3 is 15 amino acids long. CDR3 residues: CASSQDTGTDYEQYF. The CDR3 DNA follows: TGCGCCAGCAGCCAAGACACCGGGACAGACTACGAGCAGTACTTC.

This clone was recorded a few times. The gene calls are TRBV21-1 and TRBJ2-1; TRBD2, as called in the table, went unchecked against the DNA. TRBV21-1 is annotated as a pseudogene. The CDR3 has 15 amino acids. The chain's CDR3 is CASRGGGLAGVEQFF. CDR3 in DNA: TGTGCCAGCAGGGGAGGGGGACTAGCGGGTGTGGAGCAGTTCTTC.

V gene TRBV11-3 combines with J gene TRBJ2-3; TRBD2 matches at 13 bases. The CDR3 sequence is 17 residues long. V shed 4 bases, J shed 4 bases, and the junction held 8 bases outside the gene matches. Germline V gene data show CDR1 as SGHNT and CDR2 as YENEEA. CDR3 sequence: CASSYGLAGDVADTQYF. The CDR3 DNA is TGTGCCAGCAGCTACGGACTAGCGGGAGACGTGGCAGATACGCAGTATTTT.

The chain employs TRBV28 and TRBJ1-2; D unresolved. V was pared by 5 bases and J by 2 bases, with 15 bases between. CDR1 MDHEN and CDR2 SYDVKM come from the germline V gene. The CDR3 loop spans 15 amino acids. Written as DNA, the CDR3 is TGTGCCAGCAGTGCGCCCCGAGGGCCAAACTATGGCTACACCTTC. Translation: CASSAPRGPNYGYTF.

The J gene is TRBJ1-6, the V gene TRBV9; D possibly corresponds to TRBD1 (6 bases). CDR1 and CDR2 from the germline V gene are SGDLS and YYNGEE. This CDR3 has 15 amino acids. Trimming took 0 bases from V and 14 from J, leaving 18 bases between them. DNA of the CDR3: TGTGCCAGCAGCGTAGAGGCCGACCCACAGGGTACCCTCCACTTT. Translating it yields CASSVEADPQGTLHF.

The chain couples TRBV30 to TRBJ2-3; D might be TRBD1 (6 bases). The CDR3 length is 14 residues. V gave up 2 bases and J gave up 6 bases, with 15 bases separating them. Per germline, CDR1 GTSNPN and CDR2 SVGIG (reference sequence). CDR3 in DNA: TGTGCCTGGAGTCCCGGGACAAAAGTCGATACGCAGTATTTT. This encodes CAWSPGTKVDTQYF.

Here the CDR3 reads CASSFGYNEQFF. The CDR3 bases are TGTGCCAGCAGTTTCGGCTACAATGAGCAGTTCTTC. The chain has TRBV12-3 or TRBV12-4 and TRBJ2-1; D is undetermined. The CDR3 is 12 residues long. Trimming cost V 3 bases and J 3 bases, with 3 bases left between them.

The V gene is TRBV19, the J gene TRBJ1-2; TRBD1 aligns across 10 bases. Germline values: CDR1 LNHDA, CDR2 SQIVND (reference sequence). With V trimmed by 10 bases and J by 6 bases, 8 bases remained unmatched. The CDR3 has 13 amino acids. The CDR3 nucleotides read TGTGCCACTGGGACAGGGGCACCTAATGGCTACACCTTC. It specifies CATGTGAPNGYTF. Combining the CDR3 with reference TRBV19 and TRBJ1-2 gives the whole variable domain DGGITQSPKYLFRKEGQNVTLSCEQNLNHDAMYWYRQDPGQGLRLIYYSQIVNDFQKGDIAEGYSVSREKKESFPLTVTSAQKNPTAFYLCATGTGAPNGYTFGSGTRLTVV.

This clone was picked up a small number of times. The junction does not match germline at one end; this may be a read error. The chain recombines TRBV10-3 with TRBJ2-5, with 10 bases fitting TRBD2. Germline assignment: CDR1 ENHRY and CDR2 SYGVKD. There are 15 residues in the CDR3. In DNA, the CDR3 is TGTGCCACCAGTCCAACTAGCGGGATGTCAGAGACCCAGTACTTC. Encoded protein: CATSPTSGMSETQYF.

This chain connects TRBV10-3 to TRBJ2-7; TRBD2 might be the D (6 bases). V was trimmed by 7 bases and J by 3 bases, leaving 25 bases between them. The length of the CDR3 is 17 residues. The germline V gene encodes CDR1 ENHRY and CDR2 SYGVKD. The CDR3 here is CAITKGGPGTHFYEQYF. DNA of the CDR3: TGTGCCATCACCAAGGGTGGACCCGGGACTCACTTCTACGAGCAGTACTTC.

In its sample, this clone was seen a few times. V usage is TRBV7-2 and J usage is TRBJ2-2; D is possibly TRBD2 (6 bases). The CDR3 is 14 residues long. The V end lost 5 bases, the J end lost 3 bases, and 10 bases lay between the germline ends. Germline CDR1 is SGHTA and CDR2 is FQGNSA. Here the CDR3 reads CASSPGLHTGELFF. CDR3 coding DNA: TGTGCCAGCAGCCCCGGACTACACACCGGGGAGCTGTTTTTT.

V is TRBV11-3 and J is TRBJ2-1, with 11 bases aligning to TRBD2. The V and J ends lost 3 bases and 5 bases, in that order; junction bases with no gene match: 0. The CDR3 length is 14 residues. CDR1 and CDR2 from the germline V gene are SGHNT and YENEEA. The CDR3 sequence is CASSLTSGNNEQFF. The CDR3 DNA follows: TGTGCCAGCAGCTTGACTAGCGGGAACAATGAGCAGTTCTTC.

J is TRBJ2-5 and V is TRBV18; 10 bases fit TRBD1. After removal of 4 bases from V and 0 bases from J, the junction contained 8 bases not matched to a gene. CDR1 is KGHSH, CDR2 LQKENI, per germline. This CDR3 has 17 residues. CDR3: CASSLPRDRGYQETQYF. The DNA for the CDR3 is TGTGCCAGCTCACTTCCCCGGGACAGGGGATACCAAGAGACCCAGTACTTC.

This clone was picked up a small number of times. V and J are TRBV14 and TRBJ2-1, with D hard to call. Germline V gene lookup returns CDR1 SGHDN and CDR2 FVKESK. V shed 3 bases and J shed 10 bases, with 10 bases lying between them. This CDR3 has 12 amino acids. CDR3: CASSQPSREQFF. The CDR3 nucleotides read TGTGCCAGCAGCCAGCCCTCCCGGGAGCAGTTCTTC. The full variable domain, its missing parts supplied by reference TRBV14 and TRBJ2-1, is EAGVTQFPSHSVIEKGQTVTLRCDPISGHDNLYWYRRVMGKEIKFLLHFVKESKQDESGMPNNRFLAERTGGTYSTLKVQPAELEDSGVYFCASSQPSREQFFGPGTRLTVL.

This rearrangement joins TRBV6-5 to TRBJ2-7, with 7 bases aligning to TRBD1. The germline V gene has CDR1 MNHEY and CDR2 SVGAGI. The V segment lost 9 bases and the J segment 3 bases; nucleotides outside the gene matches: 11. There are 14 residues in the CDR3. The DNA of the CDR3 is TGTGCCAGGACGCCCACGACAGGGCGCTACGAGCAGTACTTC. Translated: CARTPTTGRYEQYF.

The sample holds a few counts of this clone. This chain joins TRBV12-5 and TRBJ2-1; 7 bases align to TRBD2. The CDR3 spans 22 residues. CDR1 is LGHNT, CDR2 FRNRAP, per germline. Unmatched junction bases numbered 28, after V lost 1 base and J lost 7 bases. The CDR3 loop is CASGLALLGLGVGSPPRNEQFF. DNA of the CDR3: TGTGCTAGTGGTTTGGCCTTACTCGGACTAGGGGTCGGTTCGCCCCCACGAAATGAGCAGTTCTTC.

The rearrangement joins TRBV18 to TRBJ1-2; D is ambiguous. Germline CDR1 KGHSH, CDR2 LQKENI. Trimming cost V 2 bases and J 8 bases, with 18 bases left between them. The CDR3 is 15 residues long. This chain's CDR3 is CASSPSAPPLGGYTF. CDR3 coding DNA: TGTGCCAGCTCACCATCGGCCCCTCCGCTAGGAGGCTACACCTTC.

This chain links TRBV5-1 with TRBJ2-1; D possibly corresponds to TRBD2 (6 bases). The CDR3 consists of 15 residues. V shed 4 bases and J shed 0 bases, with 11 bases lying between them. The germline gives CDR1 SGHRS, CDR2 YFSETQ. This CDR3 reads CASSPSVSSYNEQFF. The DNA of the CDR3 is TGCGCCAGCAGCCCTAGCGTCAGCTCCTACAATGAGCAGTTCTTC.

This clone has just one count. The J gene is TRBJ2-6, the V gene TRBV5-1; 7 bases agree with TRBD1. Germline assignment: CDR1 SGHRS and CDR2 YFSETQ. V shed 5 bases and J 2 bases; nucleotides not matched to a gene: 4. The CDR3 extends over 15 amino acids. CDR3 DNA sequence: TGCGCCAGCAGTACGGGGACAGCTGGGGCCAACGTCCTGACTTTC. Its translation is CASSTGTAGANVLTF.

The V call is TRBV7-8, the J call TRBJ2-3; 10 bases match TRBD2. CDR3 length: 20 amino acids. Germline V gives CDR1 SGHVS, CDR2 FQNEAQ. With V trimmed by 1 base and J by 3 bases, 16 bases remained unmatched. In nucleotides, the CDR3 is TGTGCCAGCAGCTTAGAGGTTCTAGCGGGAGTACTGGGTTTAACAGATACGCAGTATTTT. This codes for CASSLEVLAGVLGLTDTQYF.

The V and J genes are TRBV4-1 and TRBJ1-1; D possibly corresponds to TRBD1 (6 bases). Trimming left V 3 bases short and J 4 bases short, with 9 bases between. The CDR3 is 13 residues long. CDR1 and CDR2 from the germline V gene are MGHRA and YSYEKL. Here the CDR3 DNA reads TGCGCCAGCAGCCACCAGGGGCTCACTGAAGCTTTCTTT. Its translation: CASSHQGLTEAFF.

This chain connects TRBV28 to TRBJ2-1; 8 bases align to TRBD2. The CDR3 has 18 residues. Germline V gives CDR1 MDHEN, CDR2 SYDVKM. Losses at the gene ends were 4 bases for V and 7 bases for J; bases not matched to a gene: 18. The CDR3 DNA is TGTGCCAGCAGTTATTCCGGGACTAGGGGGAAACAAAGGAATGAGCAGTTCTTC. This encodes CASSYSGTRGKQRNEQFF.

This clone was detected a few times. This chain links TRBV27 with TRBJ2-5; 7 nucleotides line up with TRBD2. Germline CDR1 and CDR2: MNHEY and SMNVEV (reference sequence). The J segment lost 5 bases and the V segment lost 3 bases, leaving 9 bases of the junction unmatched. CDR3 length equals 15 residues. The CDR3 reads CASSLSWGGEETQYF. CDR3 nucleotide sequence: TGTGCCAGCAGTTTGTCCTGGGGAGGGGAGGAGACCCAGTACTTC.

V is TRBV7-2 and J is TRBJ2-3, with 10 positions matching TRBD2. This CDR3 is built from 17 residues. From germline, CDR1 is SGHTA and CDR2 FQGNSA. The ends lost 5 bases at V and 4 bases at J; junction bases unmatched: 12. CDR3 bases: TGTGCCAGCAGCCTGCGGCTAGCGGGAGAAGGTGCAGATACGCAGTATTTT. It codes for CASSLRLAGEGADTQYF. Looking up the rest from reference TRBV7-2 and TRBJ2-3 gives the full variable domain: GAGVSQSPSNKVTEKGKDVELRCDPISGHTALYWYRQSLGQGLEFLIYFQGNSAPDKSGLPSDRFSAERTGGSVSTLTIQRTQQEDSAVYLCASSLRLAGEGADTQYFGPGTRLTVL.

The J gene is TRBJ2-5, the V gene TRBV3-1 (or the pseudogene TRBV3-2); TRBD2 aligns across 12 bases. Germline V lookup: CDR1 LGHDT, CDR2 YNNKEL (reference sequence). This CDR3 has 16 amino acids. Unmatched junction bases numbered 6, after V lost 2 bases and J lost 5 bases. The CDR3 spells CASSQRGLAGYETQYF. CDR3 sequence (DNA): TGTGCCAGCAGCCAACGGGGACTAGCGGGCTATGAGACCCAGTACTTC.